This T cell receptor (beta chain) was recorded in a study of CD8 T cells in Susac syndrome. Study-level findings and limits: The CD4+ T cell repertoires, which came from Susac syndrome patients, showed no sign of clonal expansion.

Random hexamers were used to reverse transcribe the RNA input (0.5 to 1 ug). An immunoSEQ multiplex PCR generated amplified TCR beta CDR3 products spanning 54 Vbeta and 13 Jbeta. From the immunoSEQ multiplex PCR reads, TCRdb called clonotypes with MiXCR, one entry per CDR3 protein. Altogether some 180,000 distinct CDR3 sequences are present, about 94% being singletons, with the ten largest covering 0.099%. The authors sequenced TCR beta from blood CD8+ and CD4+ T cells. As concerns this clonotype: Its target is not known.

Trimming left V 3 bases short and J 4 bases short, with 7 bases between. The CDR3 runs 12 residues. Germline V lookup: CDR1 DFQATT, CDR2 SNEGSKA (reference sequence). The source of this sequence is a human donor with Susac syndrome. The chain links TRBV20-1 to TRBJ2-1, with no clear D. The sample taken for sequencing was CD4+ T cells from PBMCs. The CDR3 sequence: CSASGHYNEQFF. CDR3 DNA: TGCAGTGCTAGCGGGCATTACAATGAGCAGTTCTTC.